The 24 T cell receptor beta chains in this list originate from one sample, sequenced in a study of spatial heterogeneity in lung cancer. A single record per CDR3 protein comes from TCRdb applying MiXCR to the 5' RACE reads. The sample has under 25,000 distinct CDR3 sequences; 7% are singletons. Described time point: sample taken at primary tumor resection. The sample here was PBMCs, taken at surgery. These receptor sequences come from a male donor with early-stage non-small cell lung cancer.

Many counts were recorded for this clonotype. The J gene is TRBJ2-3, the V gene TRBV2; D is unclear. V lost 2 bases to trimming and J lost 0 bases, with 9 bases between them. Germline V CDR1 and CDR2: SNHLY, FYNNEI. The CDR3 contains 15 residues. This CDR3 reads CASSEKVRSTDTQYF. The CDR3, as DNA: TGTGCCAGCAGTGAAAAGGTTAGAAGCACAGATACGCAGTATTTT.

This clonotype was seen many times. The J gene is TRBJ1-2, the V gene TRBV7-2; no definite D call. The CDR3 covers 14 residues. V was clipped by 3 bases and J by 2 bases, with 10 bases between them. Germline V CDR1 and CDR2: SGHTA, FQGNSA. Here the CDR3 DNA reads TGTGCCAGCAGCTTGGGCAGGAACAACTATGGCTACACCTTC. Translating gives CASSLGRNNYGYTF. Looking up the rest from reference TRBV7-2 and TRBJ1-2 gives the full variable domain: GAGVSQSPSNKVTEKGKDVELRCDPISGHTALYWYRQSLGQGLEFLIYFQGNSAPDKSGLPSDRFSAERTGGSVSTLTIQRTQQEDSAVYLCASSLGRNNYGYTFGSGTRLTVV.

This clonotype was recorded many times. This chain joins TRBV24-1 and TRBJ2-5; D tentatively fits TRBD1 or TRBD2 (5 bases each). Germline loops: CDR1 KGHDR, CDR2 SFDVKD. V gave up 3 bases and J gave up 2 bases, with 9 bases separating them. CDR3 size: 14 residues. CDR3 sequence reads: CATSDGGFQETQYF. In nucleotides, the CDR3 is TGTGCCACCAGTGATGGGGGTTTTCAAGAGACCCAGTACTTC.

The V and J genes are TRBV6-1 and TRBJ1-1; 7 bases fit TRBD1. The CDR3 consists of 12 residues. With 9 bases clipped from V and 11 bases from J, the junction kept 12 bases outside the gene matches. Per germline, CDR1 MNHNS and CDR2 SASEGT. CDR3 DNA: TGTGCCAGAGACGGACAGGCTCGTCGGGCTTTCTTT. Protein: CARDGQARRAFF.

The chain links TRBV9 to TRBJ2-7; D is unclear. V lost 0 bases and J 3 bases, leaving 7 bases between the germline ends. The CDR3 is 13 residues long. CDR1 is SGDLS, CDR2 YYNGEE, per germline. CDR3 coding DNA: TGTGCCAGCAGCGTAGGACCGAACTACGAGCAGTACTTC. Amino acid sequence: CASSVGPNYEQYF.

At least ten counts were recorded for this clonotype. The genes are TRBV2 and TRBJ1-6; D is possibly TRBD1 (6 bases). V lost 4 bases, J lost 7 bases, and 11 bases lay in between. Per the germline V gene, CDR1 is SNHLY and CDR2 is FYNNEI. The CDR3 loop spans 14 amino acids. The CDR3 sequence: CASSGIGGNSPLHF. CDR3 in DNA: TGTGCCAGCAGTGGAATAGGGGGGAATTCACCCCTCCACTTT.

DNA of the CDR3: TGTGCCAGCAGGGGTGGGACTAGCGGCCAAGAGACCCAGTACTTC. This translates into CASRGGTSGQETQYF. The rearrangement links TRBV3-1 to TRBJ2-5; 11 bases match TRBD2. The CDR3 sequence is 15 residues long. The V segment lost 6 bases and the J segment 1 base; nucleotides outside the gene matches: 4. CDR1 is LGHDT and CDR2 is YNNKEL in the germline V gene (reference sequence).

This clonotype showed up just once. This chain uses TRBV5-6 with TRBJ2-6; perhaps TRBD1 as D (7 bases). The CDR3 spans 17 residues. Germline V gives CDR1 SGHDT, CDR2 YYEEEE. V lost 4 bases and J 0 bases, leaving 14 bases between the germline ends. Written as DNA, the CDR3 is TGTGCCAGCAGCCTCTACAGGGGAGGCTCTGGGGCCAACGTCCTGACTTTC. Amino acids: CASSLYRGGSGANVLTF.

Remarks on this clonotype: A much larger clone differs from this one at a single base, so this may be a read error. The rearrangement links TRBV11-2 to TRBJ2-2; D uncertain. The CDR3 contains 16 residues. The germline gives CDR1 SGHAT, CDR2 FQNNGV. The CDR3 DNA reads TGTACCAGCAGCTCCGAATCCCCAGTCCTAGCCGGGGAGCTGTTTTTT. This encodes CTSSSESPVLAGELFF.

The chain joins TRBV27 to TRBJ2-3; D remains ambiguous. This CDR3 has 16 amino acids. The V end was cut by 4 bases, the J end by 0 bases, with 14 bases between. Germline V gene data show CDR1 as MNHEY and CDR2 as SMNVEV (reference sequence). Written as DNA, the CDR3 is TGTGCCAGCAGTTCTAGGGCGACATTAAGCACAGATACGCAGTATTTT. Its translation: CASSSRATLSTDTQYF.

This chain connects TRBV19 to TRBJ1-5, with TRBD1 identical over 7 bases. CDR3 length: 14 residues. CDR1 is LNHDA and CDR2 is SQIVND in the germline V gene (reference sequence). V lost 3 bases and J lost 7; bases outside the gene matches: 6. The CDR3 sequence: CASSIRGPGQPQHF. The CDR3 DNA sequence: TGTGCCAGTAGTATTAGGGGGCCGGGGCAGCCCCAGCATTTT.

This clonotype was counted many times. The chain employs TRBV3-1 and TRBJ1-1; D remains ambiguous. V was shortened by 4 bases and J by 1 base, with 7 bases between the two germline ends. From germline, CDR1 is LGHDT and CDR2 YNNKEL (reference sequence). The CDR3 covers 13 residues. In DNA, the CDR3 is TGTGCCAGCAGCCCCCGGGGGAACACTGAAGCTTTCTTT. It codes for CASSPRGNTEAFF.

This clonotype was seen repeatedly, ten times or more. CDR3 nucleotide sequence: TGTGCCAGCAGCCAAAACACTGAAGCTTTCTTT. As protein: CASSQNTEAFF. This chain joins TRBV3-1 and TRBJ1-1; D unclear. The CDR3 is 11 residues long. Trimming left V 2 bases short and J 2 bases short, with 0 bases between. The germline gives CDR1 LGHDT, CDR2 YNNKEL (reference sequence).

The sample holds many counts of this clonotype. The chain uses TRBV29-1 and TRBJ2-1, with 8 nucleotides matching TRBD1. This CDR3 contains 13 residues. V was clipped by 4 bases and J by 7 bases; unmatched bases: 6. CDR1 and CDR2 from the germline V gene are SQVTM and ANQGSEA. This CDR3 reads CSVGQGLVNEQFF. CDR3 bases: TGCAGCGTTGGACAGGGGCTAGTGAATGAGCAGTTCTTC.

This clonotype was seen a few times. This rearrangement joins TRBV28 to TRBJ2-5; 10 bases align to TRBD1. With V trimmed by 5 bases and J by 4 bases, 7 bases remained unmatched. The CDR3 is 15 residues long. Germline V gene sequence: CDR1 MDHEN, CDR2 SYDVKM. The CDR3 reads CASSLPGQGSETQYF. The CDR3 DNA reads as TGTGCCAGCAGTCTCCCGGGACAGGGGTCAGAGACCCAGTACTTC.

This clonotype was observed many times. The chain carries TRBV2 and TRBJ2-6, with TRBD1 matching over 7 bases. The CDR3 covers 14 residues. Germline CDR1 SNHLY, CDR2 FYNNEI. V lost 7 bases and J lost 4; bases outside the gene matches: 4. The CDR3 coding sequence is TGTGCCAGCAACGACAGGGCCGGGGCCAACGTCCTGACTTTC. Translated: CASNDRAGANVLTF.

This clonotype was seen repeatedly, ten times or more. The CDR3 spells CASSGHYGYTF. The DNA of the CDR3 is TGTGCCAGCAGCGGACACTATGGCTACACCTTC. V and J are TRBV9 and TRBJ1-2, with no clear D. V was pared by 3 bases and J by 3 bases, with 3 bases between. The length of the CDR3 is 11 residues. Looked up from germline, CDR1 is SGDLS and CDR2 is YYNGEE.

This clonotype has at least ten counts. The genes are TRBV4-2 and TRBJ2-3, with TRBD2 identical over 7 bases. With 0 bases clipped from V and 5 bases from J, the junction kept 8 bases outside the gene matches. The CDR3 spans 16 residues. Germline V gene lookup returns CDR1 LGHNA and CDR2 YNFKEQ. DNA for the CDR3: TGTGCCAGCAGCCAAGATAATCGTAGCGGGCTAGATACGCAGTATTTT. Encoded protein: CASSQDNRSGLDTQYF.

In this sample, this clonotype turned up many times. This chain uses TRBV3-1 with TRBJ1-5; no clear D gene. Trimming removed 0 bases from V and 4 bases from J, with 10 bases in between. CDR1 and CDR2 (germline): LGHDT, YNNKEL (reference sequence). CDR3 length equals 15 residues. CDR3 residues: CASSQDGGLNQPQHF. The CDR3 nucleotides are TGTGCCAGCAGCCAAGATGGCGGGCTTAATCAGCCCCAGCATTTT.

This clonotype has ten or more counts. V and J are TRBV20-1 and TRBJ1-1, with D uncertain. Trimming took off 1 base at V and 0 bases at J, with 12 bases between the two ends. Germline loops: CDR1 DFQATT, CDR2 SNEGSKA (reference sequence). The CDR3 length is 15 residues. The CDR3, as DNA: TGCAGTGCTAGAGTGAGTAACAGAATGAACACTGAAGCTTTCTTT. Translating it yields CSARVSNRMNTEAFF.

This clonotype was detected a few times. The J gene is TRBJ2-7, the V gene TRBV4-1; 9 bases map to TRBD2. The germline V gene encodes CDR1 MGHRA and CDR2 YSYEKL. V shed 4 bases and J 0 bases; nucleotides not matched to a gene: 1. The CDR3 loop spans 14 amino acids. The CDR3 here is CASSPSGASYEQYF. CDR3 coding DNA: TGCGCCAGCAGCCCTAGCGGGGCCTCCTACGAGCAGTACTTC.

The chain links TRBV20-1 to TRBJ1-2; D remains unclear. Trimming stripped 6 bases from V and 1 base from J, with 15 bases between. Germline loops: CDR1 DFQATT, CDR2 SNEGSKA (reference sequence). CDR3 size: 14 residues. This CDR3 is CSALDALDNYGYTF. DNA for the CDR3: TGCAGTGCCTTGGACGCCTTAGATAACTATGGCTACACCTTC.

The table lists this clonotype with many counts. The rearrangement joins TRBV7-9 to TRBJ2-7, with TRBD2 matching 10 bases. The CDR3 covers 14 residues. The germline V gene encodes CDR1 SEHNR and CDR2 FQNEAQ (reference sequence). Germline trimming cut 3 bases from V and 4 bases from J; bases unmatched to any gene: 3. The CDR3 nucleotides read TGTGCCAGCAGCTTGACTAGCGGGTCATACGAGCAGTACTTC. This codes for CASSLTSGSYEQYF.

This clonotype was detected once. The chain recombines TRBV29-1 with TRBJ1-1; 7 nucleotides line up with TRBD1. The V and J ends lost 4 bases and 4 bases, in that order; junction bases with no gene match: 6. This CDR3 has 13 amino acids. In germline, CDR1 is SQVTM, CDR2 ANQGSEA. Here the CDR3 DNA reads TGCAGCGTTGGACTACAGGGGAGCACTGAAGCTTTCTTT. Protein product: CSVGLQGSTEAFF.